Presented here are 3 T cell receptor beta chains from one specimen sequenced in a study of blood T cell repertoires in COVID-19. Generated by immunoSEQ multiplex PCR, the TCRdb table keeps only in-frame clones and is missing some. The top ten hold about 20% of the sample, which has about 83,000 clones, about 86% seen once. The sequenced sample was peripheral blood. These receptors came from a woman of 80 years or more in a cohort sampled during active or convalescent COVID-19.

The CDR3 loop is CASSQWAGGTGDDYGYTF. Written as DNA, the CDR3 is TGTGCCAGCAGCCAATGGGCTGGCGGGACAGGGGACGACTATGGCTACACCTTC. This rearrangement joins TRBV3-1 (or the pseudogene TRBV3-2) to TRBJ1-2; TRBD1 matches at 10 bases. The length of the CDR3 is 18 residues. Per germline, CDR1 LGHDT and CDR2 YNNKEL (reference sequence). Unmatched junction bases numbered 12, after V lost 2 bases and J lost 3 bases.

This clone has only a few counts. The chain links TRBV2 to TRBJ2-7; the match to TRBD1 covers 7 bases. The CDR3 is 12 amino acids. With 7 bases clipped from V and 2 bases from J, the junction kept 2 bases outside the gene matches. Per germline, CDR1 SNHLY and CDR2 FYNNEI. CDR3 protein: CASTTGTYEQYF. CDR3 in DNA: TGTGCCAGCACGACAGGGACCTACGAGCAGTACTTC.

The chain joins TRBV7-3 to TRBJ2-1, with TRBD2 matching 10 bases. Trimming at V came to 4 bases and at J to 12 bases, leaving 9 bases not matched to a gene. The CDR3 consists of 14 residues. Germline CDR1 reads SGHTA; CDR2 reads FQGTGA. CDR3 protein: CASSSNSGGFGQFF. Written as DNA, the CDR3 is TGTGCCAGCAGCTCGAATAGCGGGGGGTTTGGGCAGTTCTTC.